These 28 T cell receptor beta chains originate from one sample sequenced in a study of cytomegalovirus exposure and HLA in healthy donors. The method was immunoSEQ multiplex PCR; TCRdb's version includes in-frame clones alone and lacks a portion of them. Of about 73,000 clones listed, roughly 95% are singletons. The specimen sequenced was PBMCs. The receptors originated from a man aged 18 to 29 in good health and CMV-seronegative.

The genes are TRBV11-3 and TRBJ2-7; D remains unclear. V was trimmed by 2 bases and J by 3 bases, leaving 8 bases between them. CDR3 length equals 13 residues. The germline CDR1 and CDR2 sequences are SGHNT and YENEEA. The CDR3 loop reads CASSLSPVYEQYF. In DNA, the CDR3 is TGTGCCAGCAGCTTATCCCCTGTCTACGAGCAGTACTTC.

The chain has TRBV13 and TRBJ1-3; D might be TRBD1 (5 bases). The V and J ends lost 4 bases and 4 bases respectively, with 11 bases between them. The CDR3 is 14 amino acids. CDR1 and CDR2 (germline): PRHDT, FYEKMQ (reference sequence). The CDR3 spells CASSSGTYGNTIYF. The CDR3 DNA sequence: TGTGCCAGCAGCTCCGGGACTTACGGAAACACCATATATTTT.

The chain recombines TRBV27 with TRBJ1-5; D is undetermined. Between the trimmed V and J ends, which lost 3 bases and 5 bases, there was a span of 11 bases. CDR3 length: 14 residues. Per the germline V gene, CDR1 is MNHEY and CDR2 is SMNVEV (reference sequence). The CDR3 bases are TGTGCCAGCAGTTTGAGCGGCGCAGATCAGCCCCAGCATTTT. Its translation: CASSLSGADQPQHF.

The chain employs TRBV19 and TRBJ2-2, with TRBD1 matching 8 bases. The V and J ends lost 4 bases and 3 bases, in that order; junction bases with no gene match: 7. Germline V CDR1 and CDR2: LNHDA, SQIVND (reference sequence). This CDR3 comprises 16 residues. This CDR3 reads CASSRRTGRDTGELFF. The CDR3 DNA follows: TGTGCCAGTAGTAGAAGGACAGGGCGGGACACCGGGGAGCTGTTTTTT.

V and J are TRBV27 and TRBJ1-1; 9 bases are shared with TRBD1. Germline V gene sequence: CDR1 MNHEY, CDR2 SMNVEV (reference sequence). The CDR3 runs to 12 residues. The junction had 3 bases not matched to a gene; V was cut back by 8 bases and J by 5 bases. CDR3 nucleotide sequence: TGTGCCAGCGCCGGGACAGGGACTGAAGCTTTCTTT. Amino acids: CASAGTGTEAFF.

J is TRBJ2-7 and V is TRBV28; 8 nucleotides line up with TRBD1. This CDR3 is built from 15 residues. CDR1 and CDR2 (germline): MDHEN, SYDVKM. J lost 6 bases, V lost 7 bases, and 14 bases had no gene match. CDR3 amino acids: CASITLDRVLGEQYF. Written as DNA, the CDR3 is TGTGCCAGCATTACCCTGGACAGGGTCTTGGGCGAGCAGTACTTC.

The chain carries TRBV6-5 and TRBJ2-1; a possible D gene is TRBD1 (5 bases). Germline values: CDR1 MNHEY, CDR2 SVGAGI. Trimming shortened V by 2 bases and J by 6 bases, and 11 bases separated the two germline ends. The CDR3 length is 14 residues. Here the CDR3 DNA reads TGTGCCAGCAGTTACACCACTGGGGCCAATGAGCAGTTCTTC. It is translated as CASSYTTGANEQFF.

The chain couples TRBV5-8 to TRBJ1-2; 7 nucleotides align to TRBD1. There are 14 residues in the CDR3. The V gene's germline CDR1 is SGHTS and CDR2 YDEGEE. Trimming at V came to 0 bases and at J to 6 bases, leaving 5 bases not matched to a gene. Written as DNA, the CDR3 is TGTGCCAGCAGCTTGGCCAGGGGGAAAGATGGCTACACCTTC. Encoded protein: CASSLARGKDGYTF. The full variable domain, in which reference TRBV5-8 and TRBJ1-2 provide the parts outside the CDR3, is EAGVTQSPTHLIKTRGQQATLRCSPISGHTSVYWYQQALGLGLQFLLWYDEGEERNRGNFPPRFSGRQFPNYSSELNVNALELEDSALYLCASSLARGKDGYTFGSGTRLTVV.

The chain employs TRBV7-2 and TRBJ1-1, with 8 nucleotides matching TRBD1. The CDR3 loop spans 15 amino acids. Germline loops: CDR1 SGHTA, CDR2 FQGNSA. With 6 bases clipped from V and 0 bases from J, the junction kept 6 bases outside the gene matches. The CDR3 DNA follows: TGTGCCAGCAGGGGCGCGACAGGGGTGAACACTGAAGCTTTCTTT. The encoded protein is CASRGATGVNTEAFF.

The gene calls are TRBV6-5 and TRBJ1-6, with a tentative D call TRBD1 (6 bases). The V gene's germline CDR1 is MNHEY and CDR2 SVGAGI. The CDR3 consists of 15 residues. V lost 3 bases, J lost 7 bases, and 13 bases lay in between. In DNA, the CDR3 is TGTGCCAGCAGTTATGGGGGGGCTGGGAATTCACCCCTCCACTTT. It translates to CASSYGGAGNSPLHF.

The chain has TRBV7-8 and TRBJ2-1; D is possibly TRBD2 (5 bases). The CDR3 is made up of 14 amino acids. V dropped 5 bases and J dropped 9 bases, with 17 bases sitting between them. Germline CDR1 is SGHVS and CDR2 is FQNEAQ. The CDR3 DNA reads TGTGCCAGCAGCCAAGTAGGACTTTCAGGTGAGCAGTTCTTC. Residues: CASSQVGLSGEQFF.

The genes are TRBV6-6 and TRBJ2-1; 8 bases fit TRBD2. Germline CDR1 MNHNY, CDR2 SVGAGI (reference sequence). The CDR3 consists of 15 residues. Trimming at V came to 6 bases and at J to 10 bases, leaving 14 bases not matched to a gene. Written as DNA, the CDR3 is TGTGCCAGCAGCCTTATCCAGGCCCCGGGGGGGGAGCAGTTCTTC. It yields the protein CASSLIQAPGGEQFF.

This chain joins TRBV9 and TRBJ1-2; a weak D match, TRBD1 (6 bases). The CDR3 consists of 14 residues. The V and J ends lost 4 bases and 7 bases respectively, with 17 bases between them. The germline gives CDR1 SGDLS, CDR2 YYNGEE. CDR3 nucleotide sequence: TGTGCCAGCAGCTCAGCTTTACTAGGGGGTGGCTACACCTTC. Translation gives CASSSALLGGGYTF.

This chain links TRBV5-4 with TRBJ1-1; no reliable D call. The ends were cut back, 1 base at V and 5 bases at J, with 12 bases in the middle. This CDR3 is 14 amino acids long. Germline-derived CDR1 and CDR2 are SGHNT and YYREEE (reference sequence). The CDR3 is CASSLQNSYTEAFF. The CDR3 region has the DNA TGTGCCAGCAGCTTGCAAAACAGTTATACTGAAGCTTTCTTT.

This clone was detected only a few times. The chain employs TRBV25-1 and TRBJ1-4, with D possibly being TRBD1 (6 bases). CDR1 MGHDK and CDR2 SYGVNS come from the germline V gene. Between the trimmed V and J ends, which lost 5 bases and 8 bases, there was a span of 21 bases. This CDR3 has 16 amino acids. The CDR3 sequence is CASSLRNREGNEKLFF. The CDR3 DNA reads as TGTGCCAGCAGTCTACGAAACAGGGAGGGAAACGAAAAACTGTTTTTT.

This clone was seen only once. This chain connects TRBV27 to TRBJ1-6; 7 bases are a match to TRBD1. Germline V lookup: CDR1 MNHEY, CDR2 SMNVEV (reference sequence). The CDR3 extends over 12 amino acids. J was trimmed by 7 bases and V by 8 bases; bases with no gene match: 2. The CDR3 coding sequence is TGTGCCAGCCGGGACAGAAATTCACCCCTCCACTTT. It specifies CASRDRNSPLHF.

The rearrangement joins TRBV5-1 to TRBJ2-5; 8 positions agree with TRBD1. CDR3 length: 15 amino acids. After removal of 6 bases from V and 2 bases from J, the junction contained 9 bases not matched to a gene. Per the germline V gene, CDR1 is SGHRS and CDR2 is YFSETQ. Here the CDR3 DNA reads TGCGCCAGCAAATACACAGGGGGGCAACAAGAGACCCAGTACTTC. This encodes CASKYTGGQQETQYF. The full variable domain, completed using reference TRBV5-1 and TRBJ2-5, is KAGVTQTPRYLIKTRGQQVTLSCSPISGHRSVSWYQQTPGQGLQFLFEYFSETQRNKGNFPGRFSGRQFSNSRSEMNVSTLELGDSALYLCASKYTGGQQETQYFGPGTRLLVL.

The table lists this clone with a count of one. The chain combines TRBV9 with TRBJ2-5; D might be TRBD1 (6 bases). The CDR3 runs to 15 residues. V lost 0 bases to trimming and J lost 1 base, with 10 bases between them. Germline CDR1 reads SGDLS; CDR2 reads YYNGEE. The CDR3 sequence: CASSVAGTPQETQYF. CDR3 coding DNA: TGTGCCAGCAGCGTAGCCGGGACACCCCAAGAGACCCAGTACTTC. Full variable domain (outside the CDR3, taken from reference TRBV9 and TRBJ2-5): DSGVTQTPKHLITATGQRVTLRCSPRSGDLSVYWYQQSLDQGLQFLIQYYNGEERAKGNILERFSAQQFPDLHSELNLSSLELGDSALYFCASSVAGTPQETQYFGPGTRLLVL.

The J gene is TRBJ2-1, the V gene TRBV14; D is unclear. Germline CDR1 reads SGHDN; CDR2 reads FVKESK. The CDR3 runs 14 residues. Deletions cut 1 base from V and 4 bases from J, with 8 bases between. CDR3 DNA: TGTGCCAGCAGCCAAGGAACAGTTTACAATGAGCAGTTCTTC. Its protein is CASSQGTVYNEQFF.

This chain uses TRBV11-2 with TRBJ1-2; 7 nucleotides line up with TRBD1. From germline, CDR1 is SGHAT and CDR2 FQNNGV. After removal of 6 bases from V and 0 bases from J, the junction contained 4 bases not matched to a gene. This CDR3 contains 14 residues. The CDR3 region is CASRPGTANYGYTF. The CDR3 nucleotides read TGTGCCAGCAGGCCCGGGACAGCTAACTATGGCTACACCTTC.

The rearrangement joins TRBV28 to TRBJ2-6; D possibly corresponds to TRBD2 (6 bases). This CDR3 has 15 amino acids. From germline, CDR1 is MDHEN and CDR2 SYDVKM. Trimming stripped 5 bases from V and 0 bases from J, with 8 bases between. DNA of the CDR3: TGTGCCAGCAGTGTGGGGGGCTCTGGGGCCAACGTCCTGACTTTC. Amino acid sequence: CASSVGGSGANVLTF.

Points on this clone: This CDR3 is also generated by other DNA sequences in the sample. The chain uses TRBV5-6 and TRBJ1-2; 9 bases map to TRBD1. V was pared by 1 base and J by 8 bases, with 6 bases of the junction left unmatched. Germline V gene sequence: CDR1 SGHDT, CDR2 YYEEEE. The CDR3 length is 14 residues. The CDR3 nucleotides read TGTGCCAGCAGCTTGAAACAGGGGGCAAGGGGCTACACCTTC. Amino acids: CASSLKQGARGYTF.

This rearrangement joins TRBV11-2 to TRBJ2-3; TRBD1 might be the D (5 bases). The V gene lost 4 bases and the J gene lost 5 bases, with 7 bases spanning the gap. This CDR3 is built from 12 residues. Germline V gene lookup returns CDR1 SGHAT and CDR2 FQNNGV. The chain's CDR3 is CASSWGQDTQYF. The CDR3 coding sequence is TGTGCCAGCAGCTGGGGCCAAGATACGCAGTATTTT.

The V gene is TRBV28, the J gene TRBJ2-2; 9 bases line up with TRBD1. Germline V gene sequence: CDR1 MDHEN, CDR2 SYDVKM. The CDR3 totals 20 residues. V was clipped by 3 bases and J by 3 bases; unmatched bases: 17. In nucleotides, the CDR3 is TGTGCCAGCAGTTTGGGGGACAGGGAAACCGGGACTTGGGACACCGGGGAGCTGTTTTTT. Amino acids: CASSLGDRETGTWDTGELFF. The whole variable domain, remainder taken from reference TRBV28 and TRBJ2-2, is DVKVTQSSRYLVKRTGEKVFLECVQDMDHENMFWYRQDPGLGLRLIYFSYDVKMKEKGDIPEGYSVSREKKERFSLILESASTNQTSMYLCASSLGDRETGTWDTGELFFGEGSRLTVL.

CDR3 region: CASSHQKDTIYF. Here the CDR3 DNA reads TGTGCCAGCAGCCACCAGAAAGACACCATATATTTT. The chain recombines TRBV28 with TRBJ1-3, with D unresolved. Germline values: CDR1 MDHEN, CDR2 SYDVKM. With 6 bases removed from V and 8 bases from J, the gap between germline ends came to 11 bases. This CDR3 comprises 12 residues.

J is TRBJ1-2 and V is TRBV2; D not certain. CDR1 is SNHLY, CDR2 FYNNEI, per germline. This CDR3 comprises 12 residues. V lost 0 bases and J lost 8, with 7 bases in between. CDR3 sequence (DNA): TGTGCCAGCAGTGAAGCGGCCAGGGGCTACACCTTC. It specifies CASSEAARGYTF.

The rearrangement links TRBV2 to TRBJ2-6, with TRBD2 as a possible D gene (6 bases). V lost 4 bases, J lost 0 bases, and 16 bases lay in between. The CDR3 spans 18 residues. The germline gives CDR1 SNHLY, CDR2 FYNNEI. CDR3: CASSGLGDLSSGANVLTF. The CDR3 DNA reads TGTGCCAGCAGTGGGTTAGGGGACTTATCCTCTGGGGCCAACGTCCTGACTTTC.

The chain uses TRBV7-2 and TRBJ1-4; D is unclear. Germline lookup yields CDR1 SGHTA and CDR2 FQGNSA. The germline V and J ends were trimmed by 0 bases and 0 bases, with 5 bases remaining between them. CDR3 size: 15 residues. The CDR3, as DNA: TGTGCCAGCAGCTTAGCGGCAGCAACTAATGAAAAACTGTTTTTT. Translating it yields CASSLAAATNEKLFF.